The 23 T cell receptor beta chains presented below share a single source sample, sequenced in a study of CD8 T cells in ankylosing spondylitis. One entry per CDR3 protein, called by TCRdb with MiXCR from the 5' RACE reads. The table records about 130,000 distinct CDR3 sequences, roughly 11% of them present only once. The source material was blood, either unsorted or a sorted T cell fraction (not recorded which). Receptors were obtained from a female donor with ankylosing spondylitis or in good health (not recorded which).

The table lists this clonotype with many counts. The chain has TRBV5-1 and TRBJ2-3, with 14 bases aligning to TRBD2. The CDR3 extends over 19 amino acids. V lost 4 bases to trimming and J lost 3 bases; unmatched junction nucleotides: 13. Looked up from germline, CDR1 is SGHRS and CDR2 is YFSETQ. CDR3 sequence reads: CASSGRLAGGPKGTDTQYF. The DNA for the CDR3 is TGCGCCAGCAGCGGAAGACTAGCGGGAGGGCCGAAGGGGACAGATACGCAGTATTTT. The full variable domain, its missing parts supplied by reference TRBV5-1 and TRBJ2-3, is KAGVTQTPRYLIKTRGQQVTLSCSPISGHRSVSWYQQTPGQGLQFLFEYFSETQRNKGNFPGRFSGRQFSNSRSEMNVSTLELGDSALYLCASSGRLAGGPKGTDTQYFGPGTRLTVL.

This clonotype was picked up many times. The V and J genes are TRBV6-1 and TRBJ1-5; unclear D gene. Trimming took 10 bases from V and 6 from J, leaving 10 bases between them. The length of the CDR3 is 11 residues. Germline V lookup: CDR1 MNHNS, CDR2 SASEGT. The DNA of the CDR3 is TGTGCCACCGCTGTTGCTCAGCCCCAGCATTTT. This codes for CATAVAQPQHF.

This clonotype has a count of ten or more. The V gene is TRBV19, the J gene TRBJ2-1, with 8 bases aligning to TRBD2. After removal of 3 bases from V and 8 bases from J, the junction contained 6 bases not matched to a gene. This CDR3 region has 14 residues. CDR1 and CDR2 from the germline V gene are LNHDA and SQIVND (reference sequence). The CDR3 spells CASSIGRGRDEQFF. For the CDR3, the DNA is TGTGCCAGTAGTATCGGGAGGGGTAGGGATGAGCAGTTCTTC.

Of note for this clonotype: This is likely an artifact of a read error, given a far larger clone one base away. V is TRBV7-9 and J is TRBJ1-2, with a tentative D call TRBD1 (6 bases). CDR1 and CDR2 (germline): SEHNR, FQNEAQ (reference sequence). The CDR3 has 13 amino acids. The CDR3 bases are TGTGCCAGCAGCTTGGACAGTAACTATGGCGACACCTTC. It is translated as CASSLDSNYGDTF. Drawing the rest from reference TRBV7-9 and TRBJ1-2, the complete variable domain is DTGVSQNPRHKITKRGQNVTFRCDPISEHNRLYWYRQTLGQGPEFLTYFQNEAQLEKSRLLSDRFSAERPKGSFSTLEIQRTEQGDSAMYLCASSLDSNYGDTFGSGTRLTVV.

This clonotype has ten or more counts. The chain has TRBV27 and TRBJ2-1; 8 bases line up with TRBD1. Germline V lookup: CDR1 MNHEY, CDR2 SMNVEV (reference sequence). The CDR3 runs to 16 residues. The trim removed 9 bases at V and 10 bases at J, leaving 20 bases unmatched. CDR3 protein: CASKPRRQGSLEEQFF. In DNA form, the CDR3 reads TGTGCCAGTAAACCCCGCCGACAGGGGAGTTTAGAGGAGCAGTTCTTC.

Ten or more counts support this clonotype. The V call is TRBV9, the J call TRBJ2-6; no clear D gene. Looked up from germline, CDR1 is SGDLS and CDR2 is YYNGEE. The CDR3 loop spans 16 amino acids. Trimming removed 2 bases from V and 0 bases from J, with 9 bases in between. Here the CDR3 reads CASSVSSRSGANVLTF. DNA for the CDR3: TGTGCCAGCAGCGTTAGTAGCCGCTCTGGGGCCAACGTCCTGACTTTC. Full variable domain (outside the CDR3, taken from reference TRBV9 and TRBJ2-6): DSGVTQTPKHLITATGQRVTLRCSPRSGDLSVYWYQQSLDQGLQFLIQYYNGEERAKGNILERFSAQQFPDLHSELNLSSLELGDSALYFCASSVSSRSGANVLTFGAGSRLTVL.

This clonotype was seen repeatedly, ten times or more. V and J are TRBV25-1 and TRBJ2-7; D possibly corresponds to TRBD2 (5 bases). Germline V gene lookup returns CDR1 MGHDK and CDR2 SYGVNS. This CDR3 contains 14 residues. V was trimmed by 7 bases and J by 3 bases, leaving 16 bases between them. CDR3 amino acids: CASTSPKGGYEQYF. In DNA form, the CDR3 reads TGTGCCAGCACCAGTCCTAAAGGAGGCTACGAGCAGTACTTC.

Many counts were recorded for this clonotype. V and J are TRBV5-1 and TRBJ2-1; D uncertain. CDR3 length: 15 amino acids. CDR1 is SGHRS and CDR2 is YFSETQ in the germline V gene. V was shortened by 0 bases and J by 0 bases, with 7 bases between the two germline ends. In nucleotides, the CDR3 is TGCGCCAGCAGCTTGGAACTGAGCTCCTACAATGAGCAGTTCTTC. It codes for CASSLELSSYNEQFF.

This clonotype appeared many times. V and J are TRBV5-1 and TRBJ1-1; TRBD1 matches at 10 bases. The germline gives CDR1 SGHRS, CDR2 YFSETQ. The junction had 2 bases not matched to a gene; V was cut back by 3 bases and J by 0 bases. The CDR3 is 15 residues long. CDR3 DNA sequence: TGCGCCAGCAGCTGGACAGGGGGGATGAACACTGAAGCTTTCTTT. It is translated as CASSWTGGMNTEAFF.

This clonotype was counted many times. J is TRBJ1-2 and V is TRBV12-3 or TRBV12-4; D gene ambiguous. The CDR3 runs to 13 residues. The V end lost 4 bases, the J end lost 3 bases, and 9 bases lay between the germline ends. The CDR3 sequence is CASSSRRDYGYTF. The CDR3 DNA follows: TGTGCCAGCAGTTCCCGACGAGACTATGGCTACACCTTC.

This clonotype appeared many times. This chain uses TRBV5-1 with TRBJ2-7; D perhaps matches TRBD2 (5 bases). The V end was cut by 3 bases, the J end by 0 bases, with 10 bases between. The germline V gene has CDR1 SGHRS and CDR2 YFSETQ. The CDR3 covers 14 residues. Written as DNA, the CDR3 is TGCGCCAGCAGCTGGCGGGCCGACTCCTACGAGCAGTACTTC. It codes for CASSWRADSYEQYF.

This clonotype occurred many times. The V gene is TRBV20-1, the J gene TRBJ1-1; perhaps TRBD1 as D (5 bases). Trimming cost V 1 base and J 5 bases, with 14 bases left between them. Germline V gives CDR1 DFQATT, CDR2 SNEGSKA (reference sequence). The CDR3 is made up of 14 amino acids. The CDR3 reads CSARGSGGGTEAFF. Here the CDR3 DNA reads TGCAGTGCTAGAGGATCGGGGGGGGGTACTGAAGCTTTCTTT.

This clonotype has ten or more counts. The rearrangement uses TRBV4-1 and TRBJ2-2; D may be TRBD2 (5 bases). The germline V and J ends were trimmed by 5 bases and 8 bases, with 9 bases remaining between them. Germline CDR1 reads MGHRA; CDR2 reads YSYEKL. The CDR3 loop spans 12 amino acids. The CDR3 DNA sequence: TGCGCCAGCAGCTGGGGAGCTGGGGAGCTGTTTTTT. Residues: CASSWGAGELFF.

The chain combines TRBV18 with TRBJ2-3; D is undetermined. CDR1 is KGHSH and CDR2 is LQKENI in the germline V gene. V shed 5 bases and J shed 6 bases, with 6 bases lying between them. This CDR3 has 11 residues. CDR3 in amino acids: CASSNPDTQYF. The CDR3 DNA follows: TGTGCCAGCTCAAACCCGGATACGCAGTATTTT.

This clonotype was counted many times. The rearrangement links TRBV5-1 to TRBJ1-1; D not resolved. Germline V gene lookup returns CDR1 SGHRS and CDR2 YFSETQ. V shed 9 bases and J shed 3 bases, with 15 bases lying between them. The CDR3 is 13 amino acids. CDR3: CATRSLRYTEAFF. The CDR3 coding sequence is TGCGCCACGAGGAGTCTAAGGTACACTGAAGCTTTCTTT. Full variable domain (missing parts from reference TRBV5-1 and TRBJ1-1): KAGVTQTPRYLIKTRGQQVTLSCSPISGHRSVSWYQQTPGQGLQFLFEYFSETQRNKGNFPGRFSGRQFSNSRSEMNVSTLELGDSALYLCATRSLRYTEAFFGQGTRLTVV.

At least ten counts were recorded for this clonotype. The chain is built from TRBV19 and TRBJ1-5; D gene ambiguous. The CDR3 consists of 17 residues. Germline CDR1 is LNHDA and CDR2 is SQIVND (reference sequence). Between the trimmed V and J ends, which lost 5 bases and 0 bases, there was a span of 17 bases. CDR3 amino acids: CASSSDGRRYSNQPQHF. DNA for the CDR3: TGTGCCAGTAGTTCGGACGGTCGTCGTTATAGCAATCAGCCCCAGCATTTT.

Many counts were recorded for this clonotype. The J gene is TRBJ1-5, the V gene TRBV29-1; no clear D. Germline assignment: CDR1 SQVTM and CDR2 ANQGSEA. This CDR3 is built from 13 residues. V lost 4 bases to trimming and J lost 0 bases, with 7 bases between them. The CDR3 nucleotides read TGCAGCGTTGGAGAAGATAGCAATCAGCCCCAGCATTTT. Translating gives CSVGEDSNQPQHF.

In DNA, the CDR3 is TGTGCCACCAGCAGAGATCTTTTCACAGATACGCAGTATTTT. Its protein is CATSRDLFTDTQYF. The V and J genes are TRBV15 and TRBJ2-3; D ambiguous. Germline V gene lookup returns CDR1 LNHNV and CDR2 YYDKDF (reference sequence). Trimming removed 0 bases at V and 2 bases at J, with 6 bases between. The CDR3 loop spans 14 amino acids.

This clonotype was observed many times. The V gene is TRBV27, the J gene TRBJ2-7, with D uncertain. The germline V and J ends were trimmed by 4 bases and 3 bases, with 7 bases remaining between them. The CDR3 consists of 12 residues. Germline V gene lookup returns CDR1 MNHEY and CDR2 SMNVEV (reference sequence). This chain's CDR3 is CASSSGNYEQYF. CDR3 in DNA: TGTGCCAGCAGTTCCGGTAACTACGAGCAGTACTTC.

This clonotype was counted many times. The rearrangement links TRBV12-3 or TRBV12-4 to TRBJ1-4, with 7 bases lining up with TRBD1. This CDR3 is 15 amino acids long. J was trimmed by 8 bases and V by 2 bases; bases with no gene match: 8. CDR3 sequence (DNA): TGTGCCAGCAGTTTAAGTTCAGGGGGTTTCGAAAAACTGTTTTTT. Amino acids: CASSLSSGGFEKLFF.

This clonotype has at least ten counts. The V gene is TRBV5-1, the J gene TRBJ1-1, with 7 bases lining up with TRBD1. The ends lost 7 bases at V and 5 bases at J; junction bases unmatched: 11. This CDR3 is 14 amino acids long. Germline loops: CDR1 SGHRS, CDR2 YFSETQ. CDR3 amino acids: CASGDDRAGTEAFF. The CDR3 DNA sequence: TGCGCCAGCGGGGATGACAGGGCGGGAACTGAAGCTTTCTTT.

This clonotype appeared many times. The chain is built from TRBV20-1 and TRBJ2-7; 8 bases fit TRBD2. CDR1 is DFQATT, CDR2 SNEGSKA, per germline (reference sequence). V shed 2 bases and J 3 bases; nucleotides not matched to a gene: 6. This CDR3 is built from 14 residues. CDR3 DNA sequence: TGCAGTGCTAGATGGGCTAGCGGGTTCTACGAGCAGTACTTC. Its protein is CSARWASGFYEQYF.

This sequence joins TRBV29-1 and TRBJ2-7; 7 bases are shared with TRBD1. This CDR3 region has 14 residues. Germline CDR1 is SQVTM and CDR2 is ANQGSEA. V shed 4 bases and J 6 bases; nucleotides not matched to a gene: 12. The CDR3, as DNA: TGCAGCGTTGGACCGGGACAGAGTAGCTCCGAGCAGTACTTC. The encoded protein is CSVGPGQSSSEQYF.